Below, 16 T cell receptor beta chains from the same sample are listed, as sequenced in a study of blood T cell repertoires in COVID-19. Sequenced by immunoSEQ multiplex PCR; TCRdb stores in-frame clones only, minus some. The data show some 120,000 clones, around 85% seen once. Material for sequencing was peripheral blood. All receptors derive from a human donor in a cohort sampled during active COVID-19.

The V gene is TRBV7-6, the J gene TRBJ1-1; D might be TRBD1 (5 bases). V lost 3 bases and J lost 2, with 7 bases in between. The CDR3 has 13 residues. Germline-derived CDR1 and CDR2 are SGHVS and FNYEAQ. Here the CDR3 DNA reads TGTGCCAGCAGCTTCGGGGGAAACACTGAAGCTTTCTTT. It translates to CASSFGGNTEAFF.

This rearrangement joins TRBV30 to TRBJ2-3, with 8 bases aligning to TRBD2. CDR3 length equals 16 residues. In germline, CDR1 is GTSNPN, CDR2 SVGIG (reference sequence). V lost 0 bases and J lost 1; bases outside the gene matches: 6. The CDR3 nucleotides read TGTGCCTGGAGTGTACCTGGGCGGGGGGGCACAGATACGCAGTATTTT. Protein product: CAWSVPGRGGTDTQYF.

The chain couples TRBV11-2 to TRBJ1-4; 7 bases fit TRBD1. V lost 1 base to trimming and J lost 4 bases; unmatched junction nucleotides: 3. CDR3 length: 15 amino acids. CDR1 and CDR2 from the germline V gene are SGHAT and FQNNGV. The CDR3 DNA reads as TGTGCCAGCAGCTTAGCCGGGACAGATAATGAAAAACTGTTTTTT. Translated: CASSLAGTDNEKLFF.

The V gene is TRBV19, the J gene TRBJ2-1, with 7 bases aligning to TRBD1. The germline V gene encodes CDR1 LNHDA and CDR2 SQIVND (reference sequence). The CDR3 is 14 residues long. The V and J ends lost 3 bases and 9 bases, in that order; junction bases with no gene match: 8. CDR3 protein: CASSIVEGATEQFF. DNA for the CDR3: TGTGCCAGTAGTATCGTTGAGGGGGCGACTGAGCAGTTCTTC.

CDR3 sequence: CASSGTSGSSYNEQFF. In DNA form, the CDR3 reads TGTGCCAGCAGTGGGACTAGCGGGAGCTCCTACAATGAGCAGTTCTTC. This sequence joins TRBV6-1 and TRBJ2-1, with 13 nucleotides matching TRBD2. CDR1 and CDR2 from the germline V gene are MNHNS and SASEGT. Germline trimming cut 4 bases from V and 0 bases from J; bases unmatched to any gene: 0. The CDR3 length is 16 residues.

The chain is built from TRBV3-1 (or the pseudogene TRBV3-2) and TRBJ2-3; 10 bases are shared with TRBD1. Trimming removed 4 bases from V and 2 bases from J; junction bases left unmatched: 3. Germline assignment: CDR1 LGHDT and CDR2 YNNKEL (reference sequence). The CDR3 is 15 residues long. This CDR3 reads CASSRTGGYTDTQYF. CDR3 nucleotide sequence: TGTGCCAGCAGCCGGACAGGGGGTTACACAGATACGCAGTATTTT.

The chain combines TRBV6-5 with TRBJ2-7; 7 bases align to TRBD1. Unmatched junction bases numbered 7, after V lost 6 bases and J lost 5 bases. The length of the CDR3 is 13 residues. Germline CDR1 is MNHEY and CDR2 is SVGAGI. This CDR3 reads CASRLGQDDEQYF. In nucleotides, the CDR3 is TGTGCCAGCAGGCTCGGACAGGACGACGAGCAGTACTTC.

As regards this clone: The identical CDR3 is also encoded by other nucleotide sequences in the sample. This chain joins TRBV7-2 and TRBJ1-2; D remains unclear. V was pared by 1 base and J by 4 bases, with 10 bases between. This CDR3 has 14 residues. Germline V lookup: CDR1 SGHTA, CDR2 FQGNSA. CDR3 sequence: CASSLGSGSYGYTF. The CDR3 DNA is TGTGCCAGCAGCTTAGGATCGGGTTCCTATGGCTACACCTTC.

For the CDR3, the DNA is TGTGCCAGCAGCTTGAAGGGAGGACAGGGGGCCGATGAGCAGTTCTTC. Encoded protein: CASSLKGGQGADEQFF. J is TRBJ2-1 and V is TRBV5-4, with TRBD1 matching 11 bases. Germline V lookup: CDR1 SGHNT, CDR2 YYREEE (reference sequence). The CDR3 is 16 residues long. Trimming at V came to 1 base and at J to 8 bases, leaving 8 bases not matched to a gene.

The rearrangement links TRBV11-2 to TRBJ2-1; 10 nucleotides agree with TRBD2. J gave up 3 bases and V 4 bases, and 3 bases lay outside the gene matches. CDR1 SGHAT and CDR2 FQNNGV come from the germline V gene. The CDR3 has 15 residues. CDR3 amino acids: CASSSSGSGYNEQFF. The CDR3 region has the DNA TGTGCCAGCAGCTCTAGCGGGAGCGGCTACAATGAGCAGTTCTTC.

V and J are TRBV6-5 and TRBJ1-6, with unresolved D. The CDR3 sequence is 13 residues long. Germline values: CDR1 MNHEY, CDR2 SVGAGI. V was cut by 4 bases and J by 10 bases, with 11 bases left in between. The CDR3, as DNA: TGTGCCAGCAGTTCCCGACTGTCATCACCCCTCCACTTT. Translated, it gives CASSSRLSSPLHF.

This clone was counted between two and nine times. The CDR3 protein is CASSLFPGSDYEQYF. The CDR3 region has the DNA TGCGCCAGCAGCTTGTTTCCGGGTTCCGACTACGAGCAGTACTTC. The chain combines TRBV5-1 with TRBJ2-7; D is uncertain. The CDR3 runs 15 residues. Germline V CDR1 and CDR2: SGHRS, YFSETQ. Trimming shortened V by 1 base and J by 3 bases, and 14 bases separated the two germline ends.

The CDR3 spells CSVAPHGGGNTIYF. DNA for the CDR3: TGCAGCGTAGCGCCCCACGGGGGAGGAAACACCATATATTTT. The rearrangement links TRBV29-1 to TRBJ1-3, with D possibly matching TRBD1 (5 bases). There are 14 residues in the CDR3. Germline CDR1 is SQVTM and CDR2 is ANQGSEA. V was shortened by 6 bases and J by 4 bases, with 16 bases between the two germline ends.

This chain links TRBV6-2 or TRBV6-3 with TRBJ1-4, with D hard to call. Germline V lookup: CDR1 MNHEY, CDR2 SVGEGT. CDR3 length: 14 residues. Trimming took 5 bases from V and 8 from J, leaving 15 bases between them. In DNA, the CDR3 is TGTGCCAGCAGTCCCCGAGGTGAGGTGGAAAAACTGTTTTTT. Translated, it gives CASSPRGEVEKLFF.

V gene TRBV2 combines with J gene TRBJ2-1; the D gene is possibly TRBD2 (6 bases). Germline values: CDR1 SNHLY, CDR2 FYNNEI. V lost 3 bases and J lost 3, with 12 bases in between. There are 15 residues in the CDR3. CDR3 DNA: TGTGCCAGCAGTGACTTAGTGGGGGGCTACAATGAGCAGTTCTTC. It specifies CASSDLVGGYNEQFF.

The CDR3 nucleotides are TGTGCTAGTGGTTCGGCGGGGGCGTTCGGAACTGAAGCTTTCTTT. This gives the protein CASGSAGAFGTEAFF. V gene TRBV12-5 combines with J gene TRBJ1-1, with D maybe TRBD1 (6 bases). The CDR3 runs 15 residues. Germline assignment: CDR1 LGHNT and CDR2 FRNRAP. The V and J ends lost 4 bases and 5 bases respectively, with 17 bases between them.